The T cell receptor (beta chain) under discussion was sequenced for a study of cytomegalovirus exposure and HLA in healthy donors. Data came from immunoSEQ multiplex PCR; TCRdb stores just in-frame clones and leaves some out. The data hold about 240,000 clones, with about 83% observed a single time. This clone came up once. This CDR3 contains 15 residues. Germline CDR1 is SGHAT and CDR2 is FQNNGV. Trimming shortened V by 1 base and J by 13 bases, and 17 bases separated the two germline ends. The chain carries TRBV11-2 and TRBJ1-6; D unclear. The sequencing input was PBMCs. The sequence was collected from a man between 18 and 35 years old in good health and CMV-seronegative. This CDR3 is CASSLVGQAGLPLHF. The CDR3 DNA sequence: TGTGCCAGCAGCTTAGTTGGGCAAGCGGGTTTGCCCCTCCACTTT. The full variable domain, with the rest looked up from reference TRBV11-2 and TRBJ1-6, is EAGVAQSPRYKIIEKRQSVAFWCNPISGHATLYWYQQILGQGPKLLIQFQNNGVVDDSQLPKDRFSAERLKGVDSTLKIQPAKLEDSAVYLCASSLVGQAGLPLHFGNGTRLTVT.